The 3 T cell receptor beta chains below were found in one sample sequenced in a study of shared clonotypes between healthy human individuals. Assay used: immunoSEQ multiplex PCR; TCRdb lists only in-frame clones, some missing. Of hundreds of thousands of clones in the sample, 96% were seen once. Naive CD8 cells lacked CD45RO, underwent positive selection for CCR7 and left out terminally differentiated effector memory CD45RA+ cells. The sample was naive CD8+ T cells sorted from blood. The origin of the receptors is a woman in her twenties or thirties in good health.

In its sample, this clone was seen once. The V gene is TRBV6-1, the J gene TRBJ2-2; a weak D match, TRBD2 (5 bases). Looked up from germline, CDR1 is MNHNS and CDR2 is SASEGT. V lost 7 bases, J lost 5 bases, and 20 bases lay in between. The CDR3 spans 16 residues. The CDR3 is CASIERNSANTGELFF. The DNA for the CDR3 is TGTGCCAGCATTGAGAGGAATAGCGCTAATACCGGGGAGCTGTTTTTT.

This chain joins TRBV6-1 and TRBJ1-5; 7 bases agree with TRBD1. Germline V gives CDR1 MNHNS, CDR2 SASEGT. CDR3 length: 15 residues. V lost 6 bases to trimming and J lost 5 bases; unmatched junction nucleotides: 10. CDR3 bases: TGTGCCAGCAGCCAACTGACAGGGACACATCAGCCCCAGCATTTT. Translated: CASSQLTGTHQPQHF.

The chain uses TRBV2 and TRBJ1-2, with D uncertain. V gave up 5 bases and J gave up 0 bases, with 10 bases separating them. The CDR3 length is 14 residues. Germline V lookup: CDR1 SNHLY, CDR2 FYNNEI. This CDR3 reads CASSRRVPNYGYTF. Written as DNA, the CDR3 is TGTGCCAGCAGTCGTAGGGTACCTAACTATGGCTACACCTTC.